What follows are 27 T cell receptor beta chains derived from one specimen sequenced in a study of glioma-infiltrating T cells. Amplification of TCR alpha and beta CDR3 regions from RNA used iRepertoire nested multiplex PCR. TCRdb independently ran MiXCR on the multiplex PCR reads; one entry per CDR3 protein. Of around 190,000 distinct CDR3 sequences in the sample, around 42% were seen once. Sequenced material: glioma tissue, nonneoplastic brain tissue, or PBMCs (not recorded which). These receptors came from a human donor with low-grade glioma or glioblastoma, undergoing nonglioma brain surgery, or in good health (not recorded which).

Regarding this clonotype: A much larger clone differs from this one at a single base, so this may be a read error. V and J are TRBV6-6 and TRBJ2-5; 10 bases agree with TRBD2. Germline-derived CDR1 and CDR2 are MNHNY and SVGAGI (reference sequence). The CDR3 is made up of 19 amino acids. The V gene end was trimmed by 2 bases and the J gene end by 1 base; junction bases not matched to a gene: 13. The DNA of the CDR3 is TGTGCCAGCAGTTACCAGAGAGGACTAGCGGATGATTTCCAAGAGACCCAGTACTTC. Translating gives CASSYQRGLADDFQETQYF.

The table lists this clonotype with a few counts. A much more abundant neighbour one base away suggests this may be a read error. This chain joins TRBV20-1 and TRBJ2-5; D could derive from TRBD1 or TRBD2 (5 bases each). CDR1 and CDR2 from the germline V gene are DFQATT and SNEGSKA (reference sequence). The CDR3 is 13 amino acids. Deletions cut 4 bases from V and 1 base from J, with 10 bases between. As DNA, the CDR3 is TGCAGTGCTATCACGGGGACCCAAGAGACCCAGTACTTC. This gives the protein CSAITGTQETQYF.

This clonotype has a count of ten or more. The rearrangement joins TRBV6-4 to TRBJ2-1; D gene unclear. Germline-derived CDR1 and CDR2 are MRHNA and SNTAGT. This CDR3 comprises 13 residues. Trimming cost V 4 bases and J 1 base, with 5 bases left between them. CDR3 protein: CASSVHSYNEQFF. CDR3 bases: TGTGCCAGCAGTGTCCATTCCTACAATGAGCAGTTCTTC.

In this sample, this clonotype turned up once. The CDR3 loop is CASSSPGTSSYEQYF. In DNA, the CDR3 is TGTGCCAGCAGTTCCCCCGGGACTAGCTCCTACGAGCAGTACTTC. V gene TRBV27 combines with J gene TRBJ2-7; 8 bases line up with TRBD2. V shed 4 bases and J 0 bases; nucleotides not matched to a gene: 5. Per germline, CDR1 MNHEY and CDR2 SMNVEV (reference sequence). The CDR3 is 15 amino acids.

The table lists this clonotype with many counts. The chain has TRBV27 and TRBJ1-6; maybe TRBD1 (6 bases). V lost 3 bases and J lost 7, with 10 bases in between. Germline CDR1 and CDR2: MNHEY and SMNVEV (reference sequence). This CDR3 spans 14 amino acids. The CDR3 DNA reads TGTGCCAGCAGTTTCAGGGGTACCAATTCACCCCTCCACTTT. It translates to CASSFRGTNSPLHF.

This clonotype was counted at least ten times. V gene TRBV2 combines with J gene TRBJ2-1; 14 positions match TRBD2. Germline CDR1 and CDR2: SNHLY and FYNNEI. J lost 9 bases, V lost 8 bases, and 9 bases had no gene match. CDR3 size: 15 residues. CDR3: CASRPGLAGVGEQFF. The CDR3 DNA reads TGTGCCAGCCGACCGGGACTAGCGGGAGTTGGTGAGCAGTTCTTC.

At least ten counts were recorded for this clonotype. The chain joins TRBV7-2 to TRBJ1-3; D not certain. V was pared by 5 bases and J by 4 bases, with 21 bases between. This CDR3 has 17 amino acids. Germline CDR1 SGHTA, CDR2 FQGNSA. CDR3 amino acids: CASSRGRTPESGNTIYF. The CDR3 region has the DNA TGTGCCAGCAGCCGTGGACGTACCCCAGAATCCGGAAACACCATATATTTT.

This clonotype has at least ten counts. The chain combines TRBV27 with TRBJ2-7; D may be TRBD1 (6 bases). Germline CDR1 is MNHEY and CDR2 is SMNVEV (reference sequence). This CDR3 spans 15 amino acids. Trimming left V 3 bases short and J 2 bases short, with 14 bases between. The CDR3 coding sequence is TGTGCCAGCAGTTTTCTAACGGGACAAACCTACGAGCAGTACTTC. Translated, it gives CASSFLTGQTYEQYF.

The rearrangement uses TRBV19 and TRBJ1-5; the match to TRBD1 covers 7 bases. The V and J ends lost 6 bases and 0 bases, in that order; junction bases with no gene match: 2. CDR3 length equals 14 residues. CDR1 is LNHDA, CDR2 SQIVND, per germline (reference sequence). For the CDR3, the DNA is TGTGCCAGTAGGGGGACAGATAGCAATCAGCCCCAGCATTTT. Protein: CASRGTDSNQPQHF.

There are many counts of this clonotype. J is TRBJ1-2 and V is TRBV20-1; no clear D gene. The length of the CDR3 is 13 residues. V was cut by 0 bases and J by 6 bases, with 11 bases left in between. Germline CDR1 reads DFQATT; CDR2 reads SNEGSKA (reference sequence). CDR3 coding DNA: TGCAGTGCTAGAGATGTGGGGTTGGATGGCTACACCTTC. Residues: CSARDVGLDGYTF.

This clonotype was picked up a small number of times. The rearrangement uses TRBV4-2 and TRBJ2-3, with 7 bases matching TRBD1. Germline lookup yields CDR1 LGHNA and CDR2 YNFKEQ. V lost 2 bases to trimming and J lost 4 bases; unmatched junction nucleotides: 6. This CDR3 spans 15 amino acids. The CDR3 bases are TGTGCCAGCAGCCAACCGGGACAGAGTCCAGATACGCAGTATTTT. Amino acid sequence: CASSQPGQSPDTQYF.

The chain recombines TRBV5-1 with TRBJ2-7, with 7 bases fitting TRBD2. This CDR3 has 15 residues. V shed 4 bases and J 2 bases; nucleotides not matched to a gene: 9. CDR1 SGHRS and CDR2 YFSETQ come from the germline V gene. CDR3 bases: TGCGCCAGCAGCCTTACTAGCGTACATACCTACGAGCAGTACTTC. As protein: CASSLTSVHTYEQYF.

This clonotype was seen repeatedly, ten times or more. This chain joins TRBV15 and TRBJ2-2; D is uncertain. CDR1 is LNHNV and CDR2 is YYDKDF in the germline V gene (reference sequence). The CDR3 loop spans 12 amino acids. V shed 3 bases and J shed 1 base, with 0 bases lying between them. The CDR3, as DNA: TGTGCCACCAGCAGGAACACCGGGGAGCTGTTTTTT. Residues: CATSRNTGELFF.

Comment on this clonotype: It may be a read error: a sequence one base away is much more abundant. The rearrangement joins TRBV28 to TRBJ1-1; TRBD1 aligns across 9 bases. The V segment lost 6 bases and the J segment 6 bases; nucleotides outside the gene matches: 5. Looked up from germline, CDR1 is MDHEN and CDR2 is SYDVKM. The CDR3 runs 13 residues. The CDR3 sequence is CASRTGGEAEAFF. CDR3 nucleotide sequence: TGTGCCAGCAGAACAGGGGGCGAAGCTGAAGCTTTCTTT.

Details on this clonotype: A much bigger clone sits one base away, suggesting this may be a read error. V usage is TRBV7-7 and J usage is TRBJ2-7; D may match TRBD1 or TRBD2 (6 bases each). V was pared by 7 bases and J by 7 bases, with 17 bases between. Per germline, CDR1 SSHAT and CDR2 FNYEAQ (reference sequence). This CDR3 contains 13 residues. The CDR3 protein is CASIWEVGGEQYF. The DNA of the CDR3 is TGTGCCAGCATCTGGGAGGTAGGGGGAGAGCAGTACTTC.

This clonotype was seen a handful of times. Being one base from a much bigger clone, this may be a read error. The genes are TRBV6-5 and TRBJ1-1, with 11 bases fitting TRBD1. The CDR3 is 15 amino acids. Germline trimming cut 6 bases from V and 3 bases from J; bases unmatched to any gene: 6. Germline V lookup: CDR1 MNHEY, CDR2 SVGAGI. The CDR3 sequence: CASRGTGGGYTEAFF. For the CDR3, the DNA is TGTGCCAGCAGGGGGACAGGGGGAGGCTACACTGAAGCTTTCTTT.

Notes on this clonotype: Being one base from a much bigger clone, this may be a read error. The rearrangement links TRBV4-1 to TRBJ2-3, with no clear D. The assigned J gene may be wrong: the sequence end matches TRBJ1-5 better. CDR3 length: 13 amino acids. In germline, CDR1 is MGHRA, CDR2 YSYEKL. As DNA, the CDR3 is TGCGCCAGCAGCCAACCGGGCGGAGATACGCAGCATTTT. Translation gives CASSQPGGDTQHF.

In this sample, this clonotype turned up many times. The J gene is TRBJ2-3, the V gene TRBV27; D might be TRBD2 (6 bases). The CDR3 sequence is 14 residues long. V was clipped by 7 bases and J by 3 bases, with 14 bases between them. Germline CDR1 reads MNHEY; CDR2 reads SMNVEV (reference sequence). Here the CDR3 reads CASTRGRITDTQYF. The DNA for the CDR3 is TGTGCCAGCACCAGAGGGAGGATTACAGATACGCAGTATTTT.

CDR3 protein: CARKPDPSANEQFF. In DNA form, the CDR3 reads TGCGCCAGGAAACCCGACCCTAGCGCCAATGAGCAGTTCTTC. The V gene is TRBV10-1, the J gene TRBJ2-1; weak D call: TRBD2 (6 bases). This CDR3 has 14 residues. The germline CDR1 and CDR2 sequences are WNHNN and SYGVQD (reference sequence). Trimming pared 9 bases from V and 6 bases from J, leaving 18 bases between.

This clonotype was detected a few times. The chain recombines TRBV29-1 with TRBJ2-3; D remains unclear. The CDR3 sequence is 13 residues long. V was shortened by 5 bases and J by 0 bases, with 9 bases between the two germline ends. In germline, CDR1 is SQVTM, CDR2 ANQGSEA. CDR3 sequence (DNA): TGCAGCGTTCCCGACTCTAGCACAGATACGCAGTATTTT. This translates into CSVPDSSTDTQYF.

The chain carries TRBV2 and TRBJ2-1; TRBD1 aligns across 7 bases. V lost 5 bases, J lost 8 bases, and 6 bases stayed unmatched. The CDR3 runs 13 residues. Germline lookup yields CDR1 SNHLY and CDR2 FYNNEI. CDR3 sequence: CASSRQGVDEQFF. The DNA of the CDR3 is TGTGCCAGCAGTAGACAGGGCGTCGATGAGCAGTTCTTC.

For this clonotype: A much larger clone is a single base away; this may be a read error. V usage is TRBV15 and J usage is TRBJ2-5; D might be TRBD1 or TRBD2, each matching 5 bases. Germline lookup yields CDR1 LNHNV and CDR2 YYDKDF (reference sequence). CDR3 length equals 18 residues. The CDR3 DNA reads TGTGCCACCAGCGCCCCCGGGGCAGCCGCAGCCGCTCAAGAGACCGAGTACTTC. This codes for CATSAPGAAAAAQETEYF.

Points on this clonotype: This may arise from a read error, as a much more abundant clone is one base away. The chain carries TRBV20-1 and TRBJ2-7, with 9 bases that match TRBD1. Germline V gene data show CDR1 as DFQATT and CDR2 as SNEGSKA (reference sequence). The CDR3 covers 14 residues. V lost 0 bases, J lost 6 bases, and 6 bases stayed unmatched. CDR3 in DNA: TGCAGTGCTAGAGAACAGACAGGGGGTCGCGAGCAGTACTTC. Protein sequence: CSAREQTGGREQYF.

This chain joins TRBV5-1 and TRBJ1-1; D might be TRBD1 (5 bases). Trimming cost V 5 bases and J 3 bases, with 11 bases left between them. Germline CDR1 SGHRS, CDR2 YFSETQ. The CDR3 sequence is 13 residues long. This CDR3 is CASRVSGDTEAFF. The CDR3 nucleotides are TGCGCCAGCAGGGTATCGGGGGACACTGAAGCTTTCTTT. The whole variable domain, filled in from reference TRBV5-1 and TRBJ1-1, reads KAGVTQTPRYLIKTRGQQVTLSCSPISGHRSVSWYQQTPGQGLQFLFEYFSETQRNKGNFPGRFSGRQFSNSRSEMNVSTLELGDSALYLCASRVSGDTEAFFGQGTRLTVV.

A note on this clonotype: The junction does not match germline at one end; this may be a read error. This chain connects TRBV2 to TRBJ1-5, with D perhaps TRBD1 (6 bases). This CDR3 is 14 amino acids long. Germline CDR1 SNHLY, CDR2 FYNNEI. The CDR3 DNA follows: TGTGCCAGCGCTTGGACAGTGGACAATCAGCCCCACCATTTT. Residues: CASAWTVDNQPHHF.

To note about this clonotype: This sequence may be a read error, since a much larger clone differs from it by one base. The chain joins TRBV7-2 to TRBJ2-3; TRBD1 might be the D (6 bases). CDR3 length: 14 residues. Germline CDR1 is SGHTA and CDR2 is FQGNSA. The CDR3, as DNA: TGTGCCAGAAGCTCTCAGGGGAACACAGATACGCAGTATTTT. Its translation: CARSSQGNTDTQYF.

This sequence joins TRBV6-2 or TRBV6-3 and TRBJ2-7, with a tentative D call TRBD2 (6 bases). The CDR3 contains 13 residues. Germline V gene data show CDR1 as MNHEY and CDR2 as SVGEGT. V lost 0 bases and J 4 bases, leaving 7 bases between the germline ends. The CDR3 DNA reads TGTGCCAGCAGTTACTCGGAGGGATACGAGCAGTACTTC. This sequence encodes CASSYSEGYEQYF.